This entry concerns a single T cell receptor (beta chain). What it binds is not known. With no exception, relapse followed autologous stem cell transplantation in all patients, and brentuximab vedotin exposure varied. This CDR3 has 17 residues. Germline CDR1 reads SGHRS; CDR2 reads YFSETQ. V lost 4 bases and J lost 2; bases outside the gene matches: 9. Data came from immunoSEQ multiplex PCR; TCRdb stores just in-frame clones and leaves some out. This table has tens of thousands of clones, around 90% appearing once. The data were taken from a study of PD-1 blockade in classical Hodgkin lymphoma. Broader study findings: Diminished baseline TCR diversity has been reported in newly diagnosed patients relative to healthy donors. There was a significant rise in CD4+ TCR diversity by C4D1, with no such rise for CD8+.

Material: peripheral blood mononuclear cells (PBMCs), obtained before the second cycle of nivolumab. This rearrangement joins TRBV5-1 to TRBJ2-2; 9 bases are shared with TRBD2. The sequence came from a human donor with classical Hodgkin lymphoma. The CDR3 reads CASSIGAGGINTGELFF. In DNA, the CDR3 is TGCGCCAGCAGCATTGGAGCGGGGGGTATAAACACCGGGGAGCTGTTTTTT.